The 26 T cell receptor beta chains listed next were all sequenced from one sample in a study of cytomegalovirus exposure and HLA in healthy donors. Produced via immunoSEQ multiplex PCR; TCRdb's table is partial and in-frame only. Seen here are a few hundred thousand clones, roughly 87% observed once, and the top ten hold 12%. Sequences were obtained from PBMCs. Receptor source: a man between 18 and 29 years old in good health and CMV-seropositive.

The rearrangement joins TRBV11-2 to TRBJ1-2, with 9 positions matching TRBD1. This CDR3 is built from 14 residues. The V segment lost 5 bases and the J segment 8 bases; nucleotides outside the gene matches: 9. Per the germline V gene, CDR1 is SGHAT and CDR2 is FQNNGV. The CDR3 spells CASSRGTGTSGYTF. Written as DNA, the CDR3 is TGTGCCAGCAGCCGGGGGACAGGGACGTCCGGCTACACCTTC.

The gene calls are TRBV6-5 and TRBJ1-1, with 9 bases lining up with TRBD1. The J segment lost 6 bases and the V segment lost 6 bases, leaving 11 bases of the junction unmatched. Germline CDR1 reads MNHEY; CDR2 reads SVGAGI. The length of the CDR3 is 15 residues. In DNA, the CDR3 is TGTGCCAGCAGGCAACCGGGACAGGGAATCCCTGAAGCTTTCTTT. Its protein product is CASRQPGQGIPEAFF.

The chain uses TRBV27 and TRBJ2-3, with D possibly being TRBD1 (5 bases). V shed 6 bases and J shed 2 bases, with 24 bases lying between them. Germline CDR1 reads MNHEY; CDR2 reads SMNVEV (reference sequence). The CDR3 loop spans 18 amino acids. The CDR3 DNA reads TGTGCCAGCAGCTTACGCTCCTTGGGCAGGGATTACACAGATACGCAGTATTTT. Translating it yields CASSLRSLGRDYTDTQYF.

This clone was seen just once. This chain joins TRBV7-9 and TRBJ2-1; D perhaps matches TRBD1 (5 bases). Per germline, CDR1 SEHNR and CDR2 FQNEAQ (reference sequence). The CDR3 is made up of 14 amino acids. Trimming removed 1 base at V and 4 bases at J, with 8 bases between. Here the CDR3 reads CASSLGTRYNEQFF. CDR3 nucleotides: TGTGCCAGCAGCTTAGGGACAAGATACAATGAGCAGTTCTTC.

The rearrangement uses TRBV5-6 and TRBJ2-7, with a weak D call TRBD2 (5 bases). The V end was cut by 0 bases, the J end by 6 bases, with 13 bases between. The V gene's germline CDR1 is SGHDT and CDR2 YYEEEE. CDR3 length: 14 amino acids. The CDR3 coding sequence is TGTGCCAGCAGCTTGGGTGGCGCGGGTGTCGAGCAGTACTTC. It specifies CASSLGGAGVEQYF.

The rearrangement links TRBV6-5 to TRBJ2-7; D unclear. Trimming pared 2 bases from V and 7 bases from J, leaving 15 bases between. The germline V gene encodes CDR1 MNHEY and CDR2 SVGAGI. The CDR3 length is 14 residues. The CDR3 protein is CASSYRGTLGEQYF. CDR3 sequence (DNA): TGTGCCAGCAGTTACCGTGGTACTCTGGGGGAGCAGTACTTC.

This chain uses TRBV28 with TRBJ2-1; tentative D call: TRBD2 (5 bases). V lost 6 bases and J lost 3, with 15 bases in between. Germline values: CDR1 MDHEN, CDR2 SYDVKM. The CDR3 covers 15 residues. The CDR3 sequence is CASSLPGTRYNEQFF. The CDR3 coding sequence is TGTGCCAGCAGCCTACCGGGAACCCGCTACAATGAGCAGTTCTTC.

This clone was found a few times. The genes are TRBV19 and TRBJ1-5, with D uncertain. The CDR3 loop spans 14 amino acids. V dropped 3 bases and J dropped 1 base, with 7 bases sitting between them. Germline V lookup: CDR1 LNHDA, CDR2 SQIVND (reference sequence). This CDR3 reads CASSMMASNQPQHF. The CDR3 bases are TGTGCCAGTAGTATGATGGCAAGCAATCAGCCCCAGCATTTT.

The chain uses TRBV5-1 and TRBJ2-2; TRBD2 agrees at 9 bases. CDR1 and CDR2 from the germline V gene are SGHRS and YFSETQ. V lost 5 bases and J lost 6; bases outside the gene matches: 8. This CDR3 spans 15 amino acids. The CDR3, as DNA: TGCGCCAGCAGGGAGTTAGCGGGAGTGGCCGGGGAGCTGTTTTTT. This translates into CASRELAGVAGELFF.

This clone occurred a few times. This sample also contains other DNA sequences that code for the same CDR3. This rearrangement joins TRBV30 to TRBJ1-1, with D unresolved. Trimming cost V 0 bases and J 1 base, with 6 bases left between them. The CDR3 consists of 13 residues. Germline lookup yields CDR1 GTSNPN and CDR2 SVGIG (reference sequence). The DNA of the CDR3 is TGTGCCTGGAGTGTCGGGAGGAACACTGAAGCTTTCTTT. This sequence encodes CAWSVGRNTEAFF.

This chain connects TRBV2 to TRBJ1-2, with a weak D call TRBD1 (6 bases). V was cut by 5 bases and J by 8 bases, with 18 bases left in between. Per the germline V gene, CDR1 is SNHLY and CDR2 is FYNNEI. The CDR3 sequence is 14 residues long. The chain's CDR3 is CASSPQRGLRGYTF. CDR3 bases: TGTGCCAGCAGTCCTCAACGGGGGCTGCGGGGCTACACCTTC.

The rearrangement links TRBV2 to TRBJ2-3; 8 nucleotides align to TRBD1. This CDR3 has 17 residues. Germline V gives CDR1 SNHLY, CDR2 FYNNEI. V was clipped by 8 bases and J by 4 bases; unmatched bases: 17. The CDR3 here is CASWVNRTGYISDTQYF. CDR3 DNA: TGTGCCAGCTGGGTCAATCGGACAGGGTACATTTCAGATACGCAGTATTTT.

CDR3 protein: CASSPPAGSEQYF. DNA of the CDR3: TGTGCCAGCAGTCCGCCCGCAGGGAGCGAGCAGTACTTC. This chain links TRBV28 with TRBJ2-7, with D perhaps given as TRBD1 or TRBD2 (5 bases each). The germline V and J ends were trimmed by 5 bases and 6 bases, with 14 bases remaining between them. The CDR3 spans 13 residues. In germline, CDR1 is MDHEN, CDR2 SYDVKM.

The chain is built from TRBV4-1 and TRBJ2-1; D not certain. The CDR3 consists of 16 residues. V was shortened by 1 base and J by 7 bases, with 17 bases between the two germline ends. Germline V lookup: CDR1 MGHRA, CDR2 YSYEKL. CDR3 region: CASSQGEGSLGNEQFF. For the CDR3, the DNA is TGCGCCAGCAGCCAAGGAGAAGGGTCCCTAGGGAATGAGCAGTTCTTC.

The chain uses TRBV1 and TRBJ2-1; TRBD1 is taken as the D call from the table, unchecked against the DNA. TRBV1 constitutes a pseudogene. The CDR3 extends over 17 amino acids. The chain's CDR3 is CTSSYSPGRSPGNEQFF. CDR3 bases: TGCACCAGCAGCTATAGCCCAGGGCGCTCCCCGGGCAATGAGCAGTTCTTC.

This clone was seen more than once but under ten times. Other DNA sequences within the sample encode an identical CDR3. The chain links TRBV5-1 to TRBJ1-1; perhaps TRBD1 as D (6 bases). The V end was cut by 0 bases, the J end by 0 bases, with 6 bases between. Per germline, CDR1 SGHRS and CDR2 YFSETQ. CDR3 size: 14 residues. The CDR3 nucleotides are TGCGCCAGCAGCTTGGGGACAGTGAACACTGAAGCTTTCTTT. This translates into CASSLGTVNTEAFF. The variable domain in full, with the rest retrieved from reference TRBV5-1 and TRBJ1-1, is KAGVTQTPRYLIKTRGQQVTLSCSPISGHRSVSWYQQTPGQGLQFLFEYFSETQRNKGNFPGRFSGRQFSNSRSEMNVSTLELGDSALYLCASSLGTVNTEAFFGQGTRLTVV.

The CDR3 nucleotides read TGCGCCAGCAGCGTAACTAGGAGTGAGCAGTTCTTC. Protein product: CASSVTRSEQFF. The rearrangement uses TRBV5-1 and TRBJ2-1; D perhaps matches TRBD2 (5 bases). Germline V gene data show CDR1 as SGHRS and CDR2 as YFSETQ. With 4 bases removed from V and 9 bases from J, the gap between germline ends came to 11 bases. The CDR3 is made up of 12 amino acids.

CDR3 sequence: CASSQYVGTNEKLFF. CDR3 coding DNA: TGTGCCAGCAGCCAGTACGTCGGCACTAATGAAAAACTGTTTTTT. V and J are TRBV4-2 and TRBJ1-4; D gene unclear. Germline CDR1 is LGHNA and CDR2 is YNFKEQ. The CDR3 runs 15 residues. V was trimmed by 3 bases and J by 2 bases, leaving 10 bases between them.

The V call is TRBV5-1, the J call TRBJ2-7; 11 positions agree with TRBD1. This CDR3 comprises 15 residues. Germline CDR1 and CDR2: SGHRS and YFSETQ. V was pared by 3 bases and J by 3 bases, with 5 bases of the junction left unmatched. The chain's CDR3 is CASSSRGTGGYEQYF. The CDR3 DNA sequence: TGCGCCAGCAGCTCGCGCGGGACAGGGGGCTACGAGCAGTACTTC.

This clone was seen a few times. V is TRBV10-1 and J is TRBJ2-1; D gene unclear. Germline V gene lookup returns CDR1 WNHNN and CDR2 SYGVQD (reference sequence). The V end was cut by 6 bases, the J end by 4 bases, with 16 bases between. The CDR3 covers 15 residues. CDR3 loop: CASSEAARPYNEQFF. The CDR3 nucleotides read TGCGCCAGCAGCGAGGCAGCGCGACCTTACAATGAGCAGTTCTTC.

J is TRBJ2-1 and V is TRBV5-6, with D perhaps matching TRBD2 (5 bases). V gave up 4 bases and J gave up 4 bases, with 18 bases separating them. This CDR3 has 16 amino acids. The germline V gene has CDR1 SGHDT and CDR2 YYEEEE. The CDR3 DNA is TGTGCCAGCAGCCGGAGACGGGGAGTAATTTACAATGAGCAGTTCTTC. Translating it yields CASSRRRGVIYNEQFF.

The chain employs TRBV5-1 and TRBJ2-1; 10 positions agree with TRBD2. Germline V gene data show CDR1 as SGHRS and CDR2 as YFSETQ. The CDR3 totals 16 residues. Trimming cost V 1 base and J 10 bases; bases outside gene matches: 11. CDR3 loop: CASSLTAASGRGEQFF. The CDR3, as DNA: TGCGCCAGCAGCTTGACTGCGGCTAGCGGGAGAGGGGAGCAGTTCTTC.

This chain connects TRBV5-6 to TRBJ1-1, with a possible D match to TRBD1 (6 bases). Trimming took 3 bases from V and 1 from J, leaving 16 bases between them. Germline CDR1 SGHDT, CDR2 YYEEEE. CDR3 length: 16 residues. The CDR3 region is CASSSSGDVKNTEAFF. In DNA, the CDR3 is TGTGCCAGCAGCTCATCAGGGGACGTAAAGAACACTGAAGCTTTCTTT.

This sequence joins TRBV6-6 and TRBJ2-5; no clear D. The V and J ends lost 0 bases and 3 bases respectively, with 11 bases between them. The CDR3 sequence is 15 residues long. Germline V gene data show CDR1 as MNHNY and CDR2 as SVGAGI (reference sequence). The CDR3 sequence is CASSYSQPRKETQYF. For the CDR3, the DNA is TGTGCCAGCAGTTACTCCCAGCCAAGGAAAGAGACCCAGTACTTC.

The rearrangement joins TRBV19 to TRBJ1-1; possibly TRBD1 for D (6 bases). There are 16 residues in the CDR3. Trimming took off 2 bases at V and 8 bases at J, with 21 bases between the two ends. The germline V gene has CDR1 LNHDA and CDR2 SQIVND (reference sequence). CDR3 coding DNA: TGTGCCAGTAGTATAAACAGGGTCCGGAACCCCGACGAAGCTTTCTTT. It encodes CASSINRVRNPDEAFF.

CDR3 protein: CASSPGSAYEQYF. Here the CDR3 DNA reads TGCGCCAGCAGCCCGGGGTCCGCCTACGAGCAGTACTTC. The J gene is TRBJ2-7, the V gene TRBV5-1; a weak D match, TRBD2 (5 bases). Trimming removed 4 bases from V and 2 bases from J, with 10 bases in between. The CDR3 runs to 13 residues. Germline loops: CDR1 SGHRS, CDR2 YFSETQ. Drawing the rest from reference TRBV5-1 and TRBJ2-7, the complete variable domain is KAGVTQTPRYLIKTRGQQVTLSCSPISGHRSVSWYQQTPGQGLQFLFEYFSETQRNKGNFPGRFSGRQFSNSRSEMNVSTLELGDSALYLCASSPGSAYEQYFGPGTRLTVT.